This entry is about one T cell receptor beta chain. PCR employed 60 Vbeta and 13 Jbeta primers. Here immunoSEQ multiplex PCR was the method, and the copy in TCRdb shows in-frame clones only, minus some. The table records roughly 45,000 clones, roughly half of them present only once. Germline values: CDR1 SGHTA, CDR2 FQGTGA. With 5 bases removed from V and 4 bases from J, the gap between germline ends came to 15 bases. The CDR3 covers 14 residues. This record comes from a study of cytomegalovirus exposure and HLA in healthy donors. The chain is built from TRBV7-3 and TRBJ2-7; a possible D gene is TRBD1 (6 bases). Sequencing was performed on PBMCs. The clonotype comes from a man between 60 and 75 years old in good health and CMV-seronegative. CDR3 amino acids: CASSPTTGSYEQYF. The CDR3 DNA follows: TGTGCCAGCAGCCCTACGACAGGATCTTACGAGCAGTACTTC. Together with reference TRBV7-3 and TRBJ2-7, the CDR3 gives the full variable domain: GAGVSQTPSNKVTEKGKYVELRCDPISGHTALYWYRQSLGQGPEFLIYFQGTGAADDSGLPNDRFFAVRPEGSVSTLKIQRTERGDSAVYLCASSPTTGSYEQYFGPGTRLTVT.